One sample yielded the 15 T cell receptor beta chains listed below, sequenced in a study of cytomegalovirus exposure and HLA in healthy donors. Both 60 Vbeta primers and 13 Jbeta primers went into the PCR. Profiling relied on immunoSEQ multiplex PCR, and the TCRdb table lists in-frame clones only, not all of them. This sample has more than 80,000 clones; around 74% occur once, and the top ten carry roughly an eighth. The sequencing sample was made of PBMCs. These receptors came from a woman aged 65 to 85 in good health and CMV-seropositive.

CDR3 protein: CASSEYNRGYNEQFF. The CDR3, as DNA: TGTGCCAGCAGTGAATATAATCGGGGTTACAATGAGCAGTTCTTC. V usage is TRBV25-1 and J usage is TRBJ2-1; possible D gene TRBD2, 5 bases. Germline assignment: CDR1 MGHDK and CDR2 SYGVNS. The CDR3 runs 15 residues. V shed 0 bases and J shed 4 bases, with 10 bases lying between them.

This chain uses TRBV5-6 with TRBJ2-7; a weak D match, TRBD1 (5 bases). V was cut by 0 bases and J by 5 bases, with 15 bases left in between. CDR3 length equals 15 residues. Germline V gives CDR1 SGHDT, CDR2 YYEEEE. The CDR3 here is CASSLVGQGNDEQYF. The DNA of the CDR3 is TGTGCCAGCAGCTTGGTGGGGCAGGGTAATGACGAGCAGTACTTC.

The chain uses TRBV18 and TRBJ2-7; unclear D gene. The V end lost 3 bases, the J end lost 4 bases, and 7 bases lay between the germline ends. The V gene's germline CDR1 is KGHSH and CDR2 LQKENI. The CDR3 is made up of 12 amino acids. DNA for the CDR3: TGTGCCAGCTCACCGACACAGTACGAGCAGTACTTC. Protein: CASSPTQYEQYF.

This clone has a handful of counts. This sequence joins TRBV7-9 and TRBJ2-1; D remains unclear. CDR3 length: 16 residues. Germline V gives CDR1 SEHNR, CDR2 FQNEAQ (reference sequence). V lost 6 bases and J lost 0, with 15 bases in between. The CDR3 loop reads CASSWAISSSYNEQFF. The CDR3 DNA follows: TGTGCCAGCAGTTGGGCCATATCGAGCTCCTACAATGAGCAGTTCTTC. The full variable domain, with the rest looked up from reference TRBV7-9 and TRBJ2-1, is DTGVSQNPRHKITKRGQNVTFRCDPISEHNRLYWYRQTLGQGPEFLTYFQNEAQLEKSRLLSDRFSAERPKGSFSTLEIQRTEQGDSAMYLCASSWAISSSYNEQFFGPGTRLTVL.

The chain links TRBV11-2 to TRBJ2-5; TRBD1 matches 7 bases. The germline gives CDR1 SGHAT, CDR2 FQNNGV. This CDR3 comprises 14 residues. V lost 4 bases and J lost 5; bases outside the gene matches: 7. In DNA, the CDR3 is TGTGCCAGCAGCTCCCGACAGGGCTGGGAGACCCAGTACTTC. Its translation: CASSSRQGWETQYF.

V usage is TRBV5-1 and J usage is TRBJ1-2; TRBD1 is a possible D gene (5 bases). The CDR3 consists of 13 residues. Between the trimmed V and J ends, which lost 3 bases and 3 bases, there was a span of 9 bases. Germline CDR1 and CDR2: SGHRS and YFSETQ. In DNA, the CDR3 is TGCGCCAGCAGCTCAGCGGGGGACTATGGCTACACCTTC. It encodes CASSSAGDYGYTF.

This clone came up a few times. The J gene is TRBJ2-3, the V gene TRBV27, with D possibly being TRBD2 (5 bases). Germline V gene data show CDR1 as MNHEY and CDR2 as SMNVEV (reference sequence). V lost 4 bases to trimming and J lost 3 bases, with 8 bases between them. This CDR3 is 13 amino acids long. The CDR3 bases are TGTGCCAGCAGTTCCGGGGAAACAGATACGCAGTATTTT. It codes for CASSSGETDTQYF.

This clone was found a few times. The genes are TRBV25-1 and TRBJ1-1, with D hard to call. The CDR3 sequence is 13 residues long. Germline loops: CDR1 MGHDK, CDR2 SYGVNS. V was cut by 1 base and J by 10 bases, with 13 bases left in between. CDR3 DNA sequence: TGTGCCAGCAGTGAATCTAGAAGGACTAGAGCTTTCTTT. It is translated as CASSESRRTRAFF.

The chain has TRBV6-4 and TRBJ1-6; 7 nucleotides match TRBD1. The J segment lost 6 bases and the V segment lost 0 bases, leaving 2 bases of the junction unmatched. Germline CDR1 is MRHNA and CDR2 is SNTAGT. The CDR3 is made up of 15 amino acids. The CDR3 nucleotides are TGTGCCAGCAGTGACTCGACAGGGAGTAATTCACCCCTCCACTTT. It encodes CASSDSTGSNSPLHF.

The chain is built from TRBV7-2 and TRBJ1-5, with a weak D call TRBD1 (6 bases). CDR1 and CDR2 from the germline V gene are SGHTA and FQGNSA. The V and J ends lost 5 bases and 4 bases respectively, with 18 bases between them. CDR3 size: 16 residues. For the CDR3, the DNA is TGTGCCAGCAGCCTTCACTCGGGGGGGCTAAATCAGCCCCAGCATTTT. This gives the protein CASSLHSGGLNQPQHF.

The rearrangement links TRBV18 to TRBJ2-3; 11 nucleotides line up with TRBD2. Germline V CDR1 and CDR2: KGHSH, LQKENI. Unmatched junction bases numbered 11, after V lost 4 bases and J lost 5 bases. CDR3 length: 17 amino acids. The CDR3 DNA reads TGTGCCAGCTCACTCCTTCCCACGACTAGCGGGGAAGATACGCAGTATTTT. Translating gives CASSLLPTTSGEDTQYF.

The chain carries TRBV18 and TRBJ2-6; D is possibly TRBD1 (6 bases). The V end was cut by 3 bases, the J end by 1 base, with 13 bases between. In germline, CDR1 is KGHSH, CDR2 LQKENI. CDR3 length: 17 amino acids. The DNA of the CDR3 is TGTGCCAGCTCACCCCAAACAGGGAATTCTGGGGCCAACGTCCTGACTTTC. It codes for CASSPQTGNSGANVLTF. The full variable domain, completed using reference TRBV18 and TRBJ2-6, is NAGVMQNPRHLVRRRGQEARLRCSPMKGHSHVYWYRQLPEEGLKFMVYLQKENIIDESGMPKERFSAEFPKEGPSILRIQQVVRGDSAAYFCASSPQTGNSGANVLTFGAGSRLTVL.

The rearrangement links TRBV28 to TRBJ2-4, with TRBD1 identical over 9 bases. V lost 3 bases to trimming and J lost 1 base; unmatched junction nucleotides: 16. The CDR3 has 20 amino acids. Looked up from germline, CDR1 is MDHEN and CDR2 is SYDVKM. CDR3 sequence: CASSLGPQGALKNAKNIQYF. The CDR3 DNA follows: TGTGCCAGCAGTTTGGGGCCACAGGGGGCTCTAAAAAATGCCAAAAACATTCAGTACTTC. Looking up the rest from reference TRBV28 and TRBJ2-4 gives the full variable domain: DVKVTQSSRYLVKRTGEKVFLECVQDMDHENMFWYRQDPGLGLRLIYFSYDVKMKEKGDIPEGYSVSREKKERFSLILESASTNQTSMYLCASSLGPQGALKNAKNIQYFGAGTRLSVL.

The chain joins TRBV9 to TRBJ1-1; D is uncertain. Germline CDR1 is SGDLS and CDR2 is YYNGEE. The CDR3 spans 13 residues. Trimming shortened V by 2 bases and J by 1 base, and 6 bases separated the two germline ends. As DNA, the CDR3 is TGTGCCAGCAGCGTGGCGGCGAACACTGAAGCTTTCTTT. Translated: CASSVAANTEAFF.

Note on this clone: Other nucleotide sequences from this sample produce the same CDR3. V and J are TRBV30 and TRBJ1-2, with D maybe TRBD1 (6 bases). V was clipped by 3 bases and J by 7 bases, with 18 bases between them. Germline CDR1 GTSNPN, CDR2 SVGIG (reference sequence). The CDR3 totals 14 residues. The CDR3 DNA follows: TGTGCCTGGAGGCCGGGAGGGGGGGCTCGTGGCTACACCTTC. Amino acids: CAWRPGGGARGYTF. The whole variable domain, filled in from reference TRBV30 and TRBJ1-2, reads SQTIHQWPATLVQPVGSPLSLECTVEGTSNPNLYWYRQAAGRGLQLLFYSVGIGQISSEVPQNLSASRPQDRQFILSSKKLLLSDSGFYLCAWRPGGGARGYTFGSGTRLTVV.